This is a list of T cell receptor beta chains from one sample in a study of T-cell reconstitution after alpha-beta-depleted transplantation in children. Via MiXCR, TCRdb re-called the PCR reads, giving one row per CDR3 protein. The sample holds about 420,000 distinct CDR3 sequences, roughly 17% seen once. The source was PBMCs, mostly from graft donor cells, collected 360 days after TCRalphabeta/CD19-depleted stem cell transplant. These receptors were taken from a boy less than two years old who had a stem cell transplant for Wiskott-Aldrich syndrome, so the T cells may come from the graft donor. CDR3s include the opening cysteine and the closing phenylalanine or tryptophan. D genes are given only for firm matches. Clone size is given for some rows only: seen once, a few or many times, or a class if the clone is expanded.

TRBV5-1,TRBD1,TRBJ2-5,-,CASSRDRISQETQYF,TGCGCCAGCAGCCGGGACAGGATTTCCCAAGAGACCCAGTACTTC
TRBV2,-,TRBJ2-3,-,CASSGHYTDTQYF,TGTGCCAGCAGCGGCCACTACACAGATACGCAGTATTTT
TRBV5-1,-,TRBJ2-7,few,CASSLVPWGRHEQYF,TGCGCCAGCAGCTTGGTTCCTTGGGGCAGGCACGAGCAGTACTTC
TRBV20-1,-,TRBJ1-6,few,CSARSQGIGNSPLHF,TGCAGTGCTAGATCCCAGGGGATAGGGAATTCACCCCTCCACTTT
TRBV27,TRBD2,TRBJ2-7,-,CASGHSRLAGGFSSYEQYF,TGTGCCAGCGGCCACTCCAGGCTAGCGGGGGGCTTTAGCTCCTACGAGCAGTACTTC
TRBV6-2/TRBV6-3,TRBD2,TRBJ2-1,few,CASSYGREGQLYYNEQFF,TGTGCCAGCAGTTACGGGCGGGAGGGCCAGCTCTACTACAATGAGCAGTTCTTC
TRBV24-1,-,TRBJ2-1,few,CATSDSPVASIYNEQFF,TGTGCCACCAGTGATTCCCCTGTAGCGAGTATATACAATGAGCAGTTCTTC
TRBV25-1,-,TRBJ2-3,-,CASSEFRATDTQYF,TGTGCCAGCAGTGAATTCCGCGCCACAGATACGCAGTATTTT
TRBV20-1,TRBD2,TRBJ2-1,-,CSGGGERYNEQFF,TGCAGTGGGGGGGGAGAAAGGTACAATGAGCAGTTCTTC
TRBV28,TRBD2,TRBJ2-5,few,CASSLTPGGGETQYF,TGTGCCAGCAGTTTGACACCGGGGGGTGGAGAGACCCAGTACTTC
TRBV5-1,-,TRBJ2-5,-,CASSYTGRLQETQYF,TGCGCCAGCAGCTACACGGGACGGCTCCAAGAGACCCAGTACTTC
TRBV7-9,TRBD1,TRBJ2-1,few,CASSLRQGVYNEQFF,TGTGCCAGCAGCTTAAGACAGGGGGTCTACAATGAGCAGTTCTTC
TRBV10-2,TRBD1,TRBJ2-7,few,CASANGYRGSPGWYF,TGCGCCAGCGCTAACGGCTACAGGGGATCCCCGGGTTGGTACTTC
TRBV10-3,-,TRBJ1-3,few,CAISSQGNANTIYF,TGTGCCATCAGTTCACAGGGAAACGCAAACACCATATATTTT
TRBV6-2/TRBV6-3,-,TRBJ2-1,few,CAGGRPSDNEQFF,TGTGCAGGGGGGAGACCCTCGGACAATGAGCAGTTCTTC
TRBV11-2,-,TRBJ2-3,few,CASSSDRSDTQYF,TGTGCCAGCAGCTCCGACAGGTCAGATACGCAGTATTTT
TRBV7-4,-,TRBJ2-7,few,CASSFNPEWRYEQYF,TGTGCCAGCAGCTTCAACCCCGAGTGGCGCTACGAGCAGTACTTC
TRBV15,-,TRBJ2-7,-,CATSREIGTRDREQYF,TGTGCCACCAGCAGAGAAATAGGAACTAGAGATCGCGAGCAGTACTTC
TRBV6-2/TRBV6-3,TRBD1,TRBJ2-5,many,CASSYTLGTGRETQYF,TGTGCCAGCAGTTACACACTCGGGACAGGGAGAGAGACCCAGTACTTC
TRBV4-3,TRBD1,TRBJ2-5,-,CVSSLTGTGHETQYF,TGCGTCAGCAGCCTAACCGGGACAGGGCATGAGACCCAGTACTTC
TRBV5-6,-,TRBJ2-1,few,CASSLAEKFEGKEQFF,TGTGCCAGCAGCTTGGCCGAAAAGTTTGAGGGCAAGGAGCAGTTCTTC
TRBV7-9,-,TRBJ2-2,few,CASSSGLFTGELFF,TGTGCCAGCAGCTCGGGACTCTTCACCGGGGAGCTGTTTTTT
TRBV7-2,-,TRBJ2-4,few,CASSRGGNYKNIQYF,TGTGCCAGCAGTCGAGGGGGAAATTACAAAAACATTCAGTACTTC
TRBV12-3/TRBV12-4,TRBD1,TRBJ2-3,-,CASSFRQGITDTQYF,TGTGCCAGCAGTTTTCGACAGGGCATCACAGATACGCAGTATTTT
TRBV24-1,TRBD1,TRBJ2-7,many,CATSDSTGVYEQYF,TGTGCCACCAGTGATTCGACAGGGGTGTACGAGCAGTACTTC
TRBV6-2/TRBV6-3,-,TRBJ2-7,few,CASSYVVYEQYF,TGTGCCAGCAGTTACGTGGTGTACGAGCAGTACTTC
TRBV2,-,TRBJ2-2,-,CASSDVWSTGELFF,TGTGCCAGCAGTGATGTCTGGAGTACCGGGGAGCTGTTTTTT
TRBV29-1,-,TRBJ2-5,few,CSVERMALLQETQYF,TGCAGCGTTGAACGGATGGCTCTCCTCCAAGAGACCCAGTACTTC